The entry below describes one T cell receptor (beta chain). This clone's antigen is unknown. Base quality data are lacking; no much larger clone is found one base away. These data come from a study of T cell responses to AZD1222 COVID-19 vaccine (dated by TCRdb to the early 2020s). Study-wide context: Because spike-specific TCR depth and breadth did not differ between the two schedules, AZD1222 recipients who got a second dose at roughly 4 weeks were pooled with those who got a second dose at roughly 12 weeks. Trial participants were enrolled into age subgroups of 18-55, 56-69 and 70-plus years, which contained about 150, 27 and 61 TCR-sequenced participants, respectively. A total of about 230 trial participants underwent TCR sequencing, of whom 207 received two doses of AZD1222 and around 25 received two doses of the MenACWY control vaccine. Broad study findings and their caveats: After two AZD1222 doses, both the breadth and the depth of spike-specific TCRs were significantly higher than at day 0 and than in MenACWY recipients. Nearly half of unique spike-specific TCRs reportedly recognized epitopes outside regions mutated in the B.1.351 and B.1.1.7 variants. In the small 56-69-year group, the increase in depth fell short of significance, most likely because of low power. Participants were mostly white British and included more females than males, and it was suggested by the authors that clonal diversity may have been underestimated. Because no samples from the day 14 peak response were available, repertoires could be characterized only after the peak T cell response. Only five to seven AZD1222 recipients were SARS-CoV-2 seropositive at baseline, limiting conclusions about previously exposed vaccinees. CD4 TCRs associated with the vaccine covered the entire spike protein, and the dominant responses were in regions 160-218 and 743-854.

The CDR3 regions of human TCRbeta chains were analyzed by immunosequencing. On the authors' methods: TCRs in the repertoires were compared against a reference library of SARS-CoV-2-specific TCRs that had been generated with the MIRA antigen-specificity platform. Breadth meant the fraction of unique TCRs that were SARS-CoV-2-associated, whereas depth meant the fraction of total T cells that were SARS-CoV-2-associated. Using the MIRA data, each spike-specific TCR was assigned both to the spike region to which the TCR was reactive and to a CD4 or CD8 class. Log10-transformed breadth and depth values were compared by one-way ANOVA with Sidak's multiple comparisons tests. Not all clones reach the TCRdb copy of this immuneACCESS table, which keeps in-frame sequences only. Checked studies attribute under half of the gap to unresolved V genes and leave the rest unexplained. V, J and clone size were drawn from that table, and D and trimming were deduced from the DNA. This sample comprises about 100,000 clones, about 90% of them detected only once. Of the sample, roughly 1.7% is held by the ten largest clones.

The time point tag for this specimen amounts to: baseline before first vaccination. The vaccinee samples were drawn from two UK trials, COV001 and COV002, one of which was a single-blind randomized controlled phase 2/3 trial testing AZD1222 (ChAdOx1 nCoV-19) in healthy adults. For TCRbeta chain sequencing, PBMC samples were collected from trial participants at day 0 and at day 28 after the second dose. The germline V gene specifies SNHLY as CDR1 and FYNNEI as CDR2. The V and J ends are trimmed by 8 bases and 2 bases, leaving 16 bases between them. The CDR3 holds 14 amino acids from the cysteine to the phenylalanine. The DNA shown is the 42-base CDR3, in frame from base 1.

The sequences come from peripheral blood, collected on day 0 of AZD1222 vaccination. This receptor was identified in an adult in good health. Rearrangement joined TRBV2 to TRBJ2-7; no D gene can be assigned with confidence. The DNA sequence follows: TGTGCCAGCCGATTTAGCCCAGAGCCCTACGAGCAGTACTTC. This gives the protein CASRFSPEPYEQYF.